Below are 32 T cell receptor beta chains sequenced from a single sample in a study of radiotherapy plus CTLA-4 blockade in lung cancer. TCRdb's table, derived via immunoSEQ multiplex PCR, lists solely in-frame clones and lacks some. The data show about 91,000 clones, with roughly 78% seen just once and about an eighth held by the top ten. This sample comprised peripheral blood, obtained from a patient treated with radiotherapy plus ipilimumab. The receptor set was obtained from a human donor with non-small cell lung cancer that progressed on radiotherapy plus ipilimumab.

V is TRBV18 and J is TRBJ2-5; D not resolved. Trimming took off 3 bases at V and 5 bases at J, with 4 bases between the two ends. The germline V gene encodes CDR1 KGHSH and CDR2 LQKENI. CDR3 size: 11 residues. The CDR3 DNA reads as TGTGCCAGCTCACCGCGGGAGACCCAGTACTTC. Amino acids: CASSPRETQYF.

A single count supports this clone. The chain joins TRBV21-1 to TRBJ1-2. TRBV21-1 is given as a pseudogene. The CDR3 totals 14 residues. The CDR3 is CACPRGLTRGGYTF. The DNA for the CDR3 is TGTGCCTGCCCCCGGGGACTCACTCGGGGCGGCTACACCTTC.

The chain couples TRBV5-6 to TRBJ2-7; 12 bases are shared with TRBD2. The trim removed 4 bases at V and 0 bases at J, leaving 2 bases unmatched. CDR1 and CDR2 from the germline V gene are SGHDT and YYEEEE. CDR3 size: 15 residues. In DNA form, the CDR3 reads TGTGCCAGCAGCCAGACTAGCGGGGGCTCCTACGAGCAGTACTTC. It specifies CASSQTSGGSYEQYF.

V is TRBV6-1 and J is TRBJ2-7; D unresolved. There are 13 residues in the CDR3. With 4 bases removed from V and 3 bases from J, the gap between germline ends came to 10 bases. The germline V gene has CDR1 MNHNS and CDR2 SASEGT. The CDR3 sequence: CASSVGQLYEQYF. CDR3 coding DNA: TGTGCCAGCAGTGTCGGCCAGCTCTACGAGCAGTACTTC.

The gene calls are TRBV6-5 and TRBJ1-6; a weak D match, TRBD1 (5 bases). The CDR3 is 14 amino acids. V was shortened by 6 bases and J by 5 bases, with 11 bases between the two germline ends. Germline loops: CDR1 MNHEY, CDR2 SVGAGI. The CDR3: CASRAGGNNSPLHF. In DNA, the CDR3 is TGTGCCAGCAGGGCGGGGGGGAATAATTCACCCCTCCACTTT.

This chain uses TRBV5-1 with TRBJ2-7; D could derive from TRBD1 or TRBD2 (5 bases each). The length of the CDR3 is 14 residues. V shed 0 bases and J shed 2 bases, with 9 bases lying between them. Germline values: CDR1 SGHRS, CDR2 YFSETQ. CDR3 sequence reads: CASSLARDPYEQYF. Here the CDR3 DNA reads TGCGCCAGCAGCTTGGCCAGGGACCCCTACGAGCAGTACTTC.

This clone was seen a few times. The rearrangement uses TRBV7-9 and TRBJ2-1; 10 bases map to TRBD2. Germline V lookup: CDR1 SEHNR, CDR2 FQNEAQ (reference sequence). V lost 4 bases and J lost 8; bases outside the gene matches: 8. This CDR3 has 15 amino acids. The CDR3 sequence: CASSWLAGAGDEQFF. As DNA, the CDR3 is TGTGCCAGCAGCTGGCTAGCGGGAGCTGGGGATGAGCAGTTCTTC.

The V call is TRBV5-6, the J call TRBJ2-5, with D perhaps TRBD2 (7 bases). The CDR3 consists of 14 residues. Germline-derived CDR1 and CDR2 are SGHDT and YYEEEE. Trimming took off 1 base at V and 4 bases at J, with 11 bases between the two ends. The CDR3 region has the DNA TGTGCCAGCAGCTTGTCCGGGGGGCGAGAGACCCAGTACTTC. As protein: CASSLSGGRETQYF. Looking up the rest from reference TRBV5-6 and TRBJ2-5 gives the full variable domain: DAGVTQSPTHLIKTRGQQVTLRCSPKSGHDTVSWYQQALGQGPQFIFQYYEEEERQRGNFPDRFSGHQFPNYSSELNVNALLLGDSALYLCASSLSGGRETQYFGPGTRLLVL.

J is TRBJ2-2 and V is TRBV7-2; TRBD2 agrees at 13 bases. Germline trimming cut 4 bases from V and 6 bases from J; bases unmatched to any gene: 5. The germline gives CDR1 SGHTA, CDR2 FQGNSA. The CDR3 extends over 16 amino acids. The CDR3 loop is CASSSRLAGGSGELFF. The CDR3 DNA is TGTGCCAGCAGCTCCCGACTAGCGGGAGGTTCCGGGGAGCTGTTTTTT.

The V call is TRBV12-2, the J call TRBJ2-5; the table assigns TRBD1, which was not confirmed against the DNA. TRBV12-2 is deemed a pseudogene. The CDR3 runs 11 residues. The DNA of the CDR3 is TGTGCAAGTCGAAGTGGTACAGGTAAATACTTC. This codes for CASRSGTGKYF.

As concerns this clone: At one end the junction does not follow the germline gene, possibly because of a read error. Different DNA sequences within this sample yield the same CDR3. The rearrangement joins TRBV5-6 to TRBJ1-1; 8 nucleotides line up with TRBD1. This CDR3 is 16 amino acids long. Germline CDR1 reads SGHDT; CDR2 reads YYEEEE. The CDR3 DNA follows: TGTGCCAGCAGCTTGGGGACAGGGCTAACCGGGACTGAAGCCTTCTTT. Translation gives CASSLGTGLTGTEAFF. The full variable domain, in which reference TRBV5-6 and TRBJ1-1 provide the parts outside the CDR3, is DAGVTQSPTHLIKTRGQQVTLRCSPKSGHDTVSWYQQALGQGPQFIFQYYEEEERQRGNFPDRFSGHQFPNYSSELNVNALLLGDSALYLCASSLGTGLTGTEAFFGQGTRLTVV.

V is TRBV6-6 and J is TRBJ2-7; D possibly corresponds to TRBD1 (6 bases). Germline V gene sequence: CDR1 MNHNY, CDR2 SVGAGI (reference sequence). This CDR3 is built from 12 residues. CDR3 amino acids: CASSDSTYEQYF. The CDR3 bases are TGTGCATCCTCGGACAGTACTTACGAGCAGTACTTC.

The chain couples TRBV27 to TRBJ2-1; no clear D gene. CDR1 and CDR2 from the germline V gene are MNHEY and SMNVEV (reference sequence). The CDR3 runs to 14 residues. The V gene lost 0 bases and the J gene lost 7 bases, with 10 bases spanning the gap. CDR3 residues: CASSLSGVGNEQFF. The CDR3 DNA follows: TGTGCCAGCAGTTTATCCGGAGTGGGGAATGAGCAGTTCTTC.

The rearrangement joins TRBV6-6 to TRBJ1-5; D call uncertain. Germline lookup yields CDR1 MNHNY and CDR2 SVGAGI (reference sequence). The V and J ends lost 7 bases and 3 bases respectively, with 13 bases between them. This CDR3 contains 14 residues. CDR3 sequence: CASTQRGLNQPQHF. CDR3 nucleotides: TGTGCCAGCACTCAGCGCGGTCTCAATCAGCCCCAGCATTTT.

The CDR3 DNA is TGTGCCAGCAGTGACGAGTACGGGACAGGGGGCACCAATCAGCCCCAGCATTTT. It codes for CASSDEYGTGGTNQPQHF. This chain uses TRBV2 with TRBJ1-5; 12 bases fit TRBD1. Trimming at V came to 3 bases and at J to 3 bases, leaving 9 bases not matched to a gene. The CDR3 spans 18 residues. CDR1 is SNHLY and CDR2 is FYNNEI in the germline V gene. Complete variable domain (other parts from reference TRBV2 and TRBJ1-5): EPEVTQTPSHQVTQMGQEVILRCVPISNHLYFYWYRQILGQKVEFLVSFYNNEISEKSEIFDDQFSVERPDGSNFTLKIRSTKLEDSAMYFCASSDEYGTGGTNQPQHFGDGTRLSIL.

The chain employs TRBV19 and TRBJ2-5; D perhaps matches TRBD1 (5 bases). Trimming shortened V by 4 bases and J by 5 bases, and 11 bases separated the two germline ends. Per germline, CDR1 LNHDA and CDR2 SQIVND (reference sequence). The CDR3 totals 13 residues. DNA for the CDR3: TGTGCCAGTAGTACTCAGGGTCGGGAGACCCAGTACTTC. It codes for CASSTQGRETQYF.

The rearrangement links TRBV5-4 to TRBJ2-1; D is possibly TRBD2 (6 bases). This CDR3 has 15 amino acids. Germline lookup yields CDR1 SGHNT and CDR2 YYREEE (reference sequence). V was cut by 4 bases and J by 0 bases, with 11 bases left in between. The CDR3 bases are TGTGCCAGCAGCGGCACGGGGGTCTCCTACAATGAGCAGTTCTTC. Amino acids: CASSGTGVSYNEQFF. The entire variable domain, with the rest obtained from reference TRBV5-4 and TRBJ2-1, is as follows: ETGVTQSPTHLIKTRGQQVTLRCSSQSGHNTVSWYQQALGQGPQFIFQYYREEENGRGNFPPRFSGLQFPNYSSELNVNALELDDSALYLCASSGTGVSYNEQFFGPGTRLTVL.

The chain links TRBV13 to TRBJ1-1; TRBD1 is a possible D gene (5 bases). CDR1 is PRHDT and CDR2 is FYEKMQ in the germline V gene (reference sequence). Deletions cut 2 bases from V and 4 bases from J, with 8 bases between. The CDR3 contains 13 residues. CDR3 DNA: TGTGCCAGCAGCTTAACTGGGGGCACTGAAGCTTTCTTT. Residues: CASSLTGGTEAFF.

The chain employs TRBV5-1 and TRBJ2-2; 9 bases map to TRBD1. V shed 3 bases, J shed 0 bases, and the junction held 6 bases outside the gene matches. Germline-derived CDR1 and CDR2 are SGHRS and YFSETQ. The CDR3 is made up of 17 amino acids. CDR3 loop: CASSWTGTGSNTGELFF. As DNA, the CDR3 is TGCGCCAGCAGCTGGACGGGGACAGGGTCGAACACCGGGGAGCTGTTTTTT.

The CDR3 sequence is CASSESRWRELVETQYF. The CDR3, as DNA: TGTGCCAGCAGTGAAAGTAGGTGGCGGGAGCTGGTTGAGACCCAGTACTTC. The rearrangement uses TRBV6-1 and TRBJ2-5, with TRBD2 matching 7 bases. V shed 2 bases and J 5 bases; nucleotides not matched to a gene: 14. The CDR3 loop spans 17 amino acids. Germline CDR1 reads MNHNS; CDR2 reads SASEGT.

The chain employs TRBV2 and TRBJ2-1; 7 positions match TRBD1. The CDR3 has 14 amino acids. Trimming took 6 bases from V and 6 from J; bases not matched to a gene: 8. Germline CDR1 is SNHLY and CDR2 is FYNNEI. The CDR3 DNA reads TGTGCCAGCAGCCGGGACAGAGACACCAATGAGCAGTTCTTC. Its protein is CASSRDRDTNEQFF.

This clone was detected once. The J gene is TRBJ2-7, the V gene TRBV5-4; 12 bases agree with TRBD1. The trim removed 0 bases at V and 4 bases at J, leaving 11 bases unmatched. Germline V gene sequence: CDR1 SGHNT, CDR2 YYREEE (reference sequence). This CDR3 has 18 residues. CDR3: CASSLAIGTGGPRYEQYF. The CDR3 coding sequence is TGTGCCAGCAGCTTGGCAATAGGGACAGGGGGCCCTCGATACGAGCAGTACTTC.

The CDR3 DNA follows: TGTGCCAGCAGCCCCCAAGCCGGCTCCTACGAGCAGTACTTC. Its translation is CASSPQAGSYEQYF. This chain uses TRBV9 with TRBJ2-7, with D unclear. Trimming took off 4 bases at V and 0 bases at J, with 11 bases between the two ends. From germline, CDR1 is SGDLS and CDR2 YYNGEE. This CDR3 is built from 14 residues.

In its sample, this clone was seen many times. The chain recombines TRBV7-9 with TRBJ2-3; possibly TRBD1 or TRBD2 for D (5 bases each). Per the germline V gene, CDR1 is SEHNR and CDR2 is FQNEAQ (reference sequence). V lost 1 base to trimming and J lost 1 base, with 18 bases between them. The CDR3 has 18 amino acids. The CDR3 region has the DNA TGTGCCAGCAGCTTAGGAAGCCAGGGACGTTTGGGCACAGATACGCAGTATTTT. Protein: CASSLGSQGRLGTDTQYF. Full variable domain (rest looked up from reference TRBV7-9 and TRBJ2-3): DTGVSQNPRHKITKRGQNVTFRCDPISEHNRLYWYRQTLGQGPEFLTYFQNEAQLEKSRLLSDRFSAERPKGSFSTLEIQRTEQGDSAMYLCASSLGSQGRLGTDTQYFGPGTRLTVL.

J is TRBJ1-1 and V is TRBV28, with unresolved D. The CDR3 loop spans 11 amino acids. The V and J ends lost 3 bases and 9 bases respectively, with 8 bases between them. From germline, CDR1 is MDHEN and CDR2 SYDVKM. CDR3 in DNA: TGTGCCAGCAGTTTTGGAGGGAAAGCTTTCTTT. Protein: CASSFGGKAFF. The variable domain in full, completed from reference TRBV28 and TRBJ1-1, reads DVKVTQSSRYLVKRTGEKVFLECVQDMDHENMFWYRQDPGLGLRLIYFSYDVKMKEKGDIPEGYSVSREKKERFSLILESASTNQTSMYLCASSFGGKAFFGQGTRLTVV.

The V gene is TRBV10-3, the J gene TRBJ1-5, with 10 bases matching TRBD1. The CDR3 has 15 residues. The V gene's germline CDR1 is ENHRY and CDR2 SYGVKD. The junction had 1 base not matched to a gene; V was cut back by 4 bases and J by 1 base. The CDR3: CAISVDRGSNQPQHF. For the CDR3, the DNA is TGTGCCATCAGTGTGGACAGGGGGAGCAATCAGCCCCAGCATTTT.

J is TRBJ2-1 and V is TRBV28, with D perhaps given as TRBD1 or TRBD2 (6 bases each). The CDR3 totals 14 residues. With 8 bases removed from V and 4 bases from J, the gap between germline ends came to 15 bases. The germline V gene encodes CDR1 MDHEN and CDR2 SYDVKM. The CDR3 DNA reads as TGTGCCAGCGTATCGGGGGCGCGGTACAATGAGCAGTTCTTC. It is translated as CASVSGARYNEQFF.

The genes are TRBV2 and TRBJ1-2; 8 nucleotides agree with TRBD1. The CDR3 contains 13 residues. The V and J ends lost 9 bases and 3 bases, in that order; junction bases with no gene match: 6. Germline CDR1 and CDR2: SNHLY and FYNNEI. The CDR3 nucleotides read TGTGCCAGGGAATGGGGACAGGACTATGGCTACACCTTC. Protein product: CAREWGQDYGYTF. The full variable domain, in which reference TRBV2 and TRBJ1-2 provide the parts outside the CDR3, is EPEVTQTPSHQVTQMGQEVILRCVPISNHLYFYWYRQILGQKVEFLVSFYNNEISEKSEIFDDQFSVERPDGSNFTLKIRSTKLEDSAMYFCAREWGQDYGYTFGSGTRLTVV.

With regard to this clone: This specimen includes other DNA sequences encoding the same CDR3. This chain's CDR3 is CASSGRGLGTEAFF. The CDR3 DNA sequence: TGTGCCAGCAGCGGCAGGGGGTTGGGTACTGAAGCTTTCTTT. The V and J genes are TRBV5-4 and TRBJ1-1, with 7 bases that match TRBD1. V lost 4 bases and J lost 5; bases outside the gene matches: 8. Germline CDR1 and CDR2: SGHNT and YYREEE (reference sequence). The CDR3 loop spans 14 amino acids.

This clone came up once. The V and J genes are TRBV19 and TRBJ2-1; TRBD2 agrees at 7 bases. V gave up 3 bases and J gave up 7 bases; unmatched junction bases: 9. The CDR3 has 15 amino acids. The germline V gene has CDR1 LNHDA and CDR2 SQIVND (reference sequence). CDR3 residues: CASSITLAYYNEQFF. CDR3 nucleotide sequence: TGTGCCAGTAGTATCACACTAGCGTACTATAATGAGCAGTTCTTC.

The CDR3 protein is CASSAQRDTIYF. Here the CDR3 DNA reads TGTGCCAGCAGCGCCCAGCGGGACACCATATATTTT. V is TRBV7-6 and J is TRBJ1-3; no clear D. The germline V gene has CDR1 SGHVS and CDR2 FNYEAQ. The V end lost 5 bases, the J end lost 8 bases, and 10 bases lay between the germline ends. The CDR3 is made up of 12 amino acids.

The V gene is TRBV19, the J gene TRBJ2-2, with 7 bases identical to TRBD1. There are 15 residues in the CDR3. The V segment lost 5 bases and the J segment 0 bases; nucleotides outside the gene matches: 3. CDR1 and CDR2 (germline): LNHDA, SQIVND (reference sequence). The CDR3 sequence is CASSQDRPNTGELFF. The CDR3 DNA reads TGTGCCAGTAGTCAGGACAGGCCGAACACCGGGGAGCTGTTTTTT.